The present T cell receptor beta chain was sequenced within a study of neoadjuvant anti-PD-1 for oral cavity cancer. This clone was detected a few times. Germline V gives CDR1 SEHNR, CDR2 FQNEAQ (reference sequence). CDR3 length equals 13 residues. Trimming pared 1 base from V and 7 bases from J, leaving 8 bases between. Sequenced by immunoSEQ multiplex PCR; TCRdb stores in-frame clones only, minus some. The table lists 11,000 to 15,000 clones, 60% to 75% of them singletons. Described time point: after neoadjuvant nivolumab, at surgical resection. The input for sequencing was PBMCs, taken after nivolumab (anti-PD-1) treatment. This rearrangement joins TRBV7-9 to TRBJ1-5, with D perhaps matching TRBD1 (6 bases). This receptor was identified in a person between 40 and 85 years old with oral cavity squamous cell carcinoma. In DNA form, the CDR3 reads TGTGCCAGCAGCTTAGGGACAGCCCAGCCCCAGCATTTT. It specifies CASSLGTAQPQHF.